Sequencing of this T cell receptor (beta chain) was carried out in a study of T cells after posttransplantation cyclophosphamide. General study findings and limits: Blood and skin or GI T cell repertoires showed limited TRB overlap.

The table came from immunoSEQ multiplex PCR; TCRdb's copy has only in-frame clones and leaves some out. This sample carries 44,000 or so clones and no singletons, and 2.2% goes to the top ten. The CDR3 runs 14 residues. The V end was cut by 5 bases, the J end by 6 bases, with 16 bases between. The germline V gene has CDR1 SGHVS and CDR2 FQNEAQ. This clone was seen at least ten times. Its specificity is unknown. The chain combines TRBV7-8 with TRBJ1-1; no clear D. This receptor was taken from a man aged 35-49 years in good health, CMV-negative, and a related stem cell transplant donor. The sequenced sample consisted of PBMCs. CDR3 nucleotide sequence: TGTGCCAGCAGCCTTTTTCCGGGGTCGTCTGAAGCTTTCTTT. It yields the protein CASSLFPGSSEAFF.